Sequencing of this T cell receptor beta chain was carried out in a study of CD8 T cells in ankylosing spondylitis. Study results and limitations: Before this, some motif variants had been reported in reactive arthritis synovial fluid and blood. With a CD8+ phenotype, disease-linked clones were relatively rare in peripheral blood. The clones that were linked to disease were reported to be significantly enriched in matched synovial fluid samples from ankylosing spondylitis patients. Blood from ankylosing spondylitis patients appeared to carry a characteristic eight-variant TCR beta motif.

Researchers built TCR beta libraries using quantitative 5'-RACE with molecular barcodes. MiXCR, applied by TCRdb to the 5' RACE reads, yields one record per CDR3 protein. The sample gives around 770,000 distinct CDR3 sequences, roughly 20% of which show up once; around 19% is in the top ten. Details on this clonotype: Its cognate antigen is unknown.

The TCR comes from a male donor with ankylosing spondylitis. The sample comprised blood, either unsorted or a sorted T cell fraction (not recorded which).

Written as DNA, the CDR3 is TGTGCCAGCAGCCCGAGAGTAGCGGGGGGGCTTAGCACAGATACGCAGTATTTT. This translates into CASSPRVAGGLSTDTQYF. V is TRBV4-2 and J is TRBJ2-3; TRBD2 agrees at 11 bases. V lost 4 bases and J lost 0; bases outside the gene matches: 9. The germline CDR1 and CDR2 sequences are LGHNA and YNFKEQ. The CDR3 contains 18 residues.